These 6 T cell receptor beta chains share one sample of origin, sequenced in a study of OX40 agonist ivuxolimab in advanced cancers. Profiling relied on immunoSEQ multiplex PCR, and the TCRdb table lists in-frame clones only, not all of them. The data hold approximately 45,000 clones, with just under 95% observed a single time. Sequences were derived from CD4+ or CD8+ T cells sorted from blood, sampled in a trial of the OX40 agonist ivuxolimab. These receptors were taken from an adult with an advanced solid tumor such as melanoma, head and neck, liver or kidney cancer.

This chain uses TRBV7-9 with TRBJ1-1; maybe TRBD1 (5 bases). This CDR3 region has 12 residues. Trimming shortened V by 6 bases and J by 7 bases, and 12 bases separated the two germline ends. CDR1 SEHNR and CDR2 FQNEAQ come from the germline V gene (reference sequence). The CDR3 DNA follows: TGTGCCAGCAGTTTCCGGGGCAGTGAAGCTTTCTTT. It yields the protein CASSFRGSEAFF.

The J gene is TRBJ2-1, the V gene TRBV2; D unresolved. There are 12 residues in the CDR3. V was pared by 8 bases and J by 5 bases, with 10 bases between. The germline CDR1 and CDR2 sequences are SNHLY and FYNNEI. The CDR3 loop reads CASGGLDNEQFF. The CDR3 bases are TGTGCCAGCGGTGGGCTGGACAATGAGCAGTTCTTC.

J is TRBJ1-2 and V is TRBV5-8; D remains unclear. The length of the CDR3 is 13 residues. Germline V gene data show CDR1 as SGHTS and CDR2 as YDEGEE. Trimming removed 0 bases from V and 4 bases from J, with 7 bases in between. The CDR3 is CASSLDLGYGYTF. CDR3 nucleotides: TGTGCCAGCAGCTTGGATTTAGGCTATGGCTACACCTTC.

DNA for the CDR3: TGTGCCAGCAGCGAAACTAGCGGGAGGAGGGCAGATACGCAGTATTTT. Residues: CASSETSGRRADTQYF. The V gene is TRBV9, the J gene TRBJ2-3, with TRBD2 matching over 12 bases. J was trimmed by 4 bases and V by 3 bases; bases with no gene match: 6. Germline loops: CDR1 SGDLS, CDR2 YYNGEE. The CDR3 loop spans 16 amino acids.

The chain links TRBV4-2 to TRBJ2-1; D gene unclear. Germline V gene lookup returns CDR1 LGHNA and CDR2 YNFKEQ. V dropped 0 bases and J dropped 1 base, with 10 bases sitting between them. The CDR3 has 16 residues. The CDR3 protein is CASSQDVLTSYNEQFF. CDR3 coding DNA: TGTGCCAGCAGCCAAGACGTTCTAACATCCTACAATGAGCAGTTCTTC.

This clone was recorded once. The chain links TRBV28 to TRBJ2-1, with D perhaps assigned TRBD1 or TRBD2 (5 bases each). The germline V and J ends were trimmed by 2 bases and 1 base, with 12 bases remaining between them. The germline V gene has CDR1 MDHEN and CDR2 SYDVKM. The CDR3 is 16 residues long. The CDR3 DNA sequence: TGTGCCAGCAGTTTAGGGGACCCCCGGTCCTACAATGAGCAGTTCTTC. This translates into CASSLGDPRSYNEQFF.